This entry lists 13 T cell receptor beta chains sequenced from one sample in a study of Ad26.COV2.S vaccination and SARS-CoV-2 variants. The repertoire was sequenced with immunoSEQ multiplex PCR; TCRdb's copy has only in-frame clones and lacks some. The repertoire holds 180,000 or so clones, with around nine tenths as singletons. This specimen was peripheral blood, taken after recovery from COVID-19. These receptors came from a human donor who had recovered from COVID-19.

The chain recombines TRBV2 with TRBJ1-1, with D perhaps matching TRBD1 (5 bases). The CDR3 is 14 residues long. Germline CDR1 and CDR2: SNHLY and FYNNEI. V lost 6 bases, J lost 1 base, and 12 bases lay in between. CDR3 in amino acids: CASRGITGNTEAFF. In DNA, the CDR3 is TGTGCCAGCAGGGGAATTACAGGGAACACTGAAGCTTTCTTT.

V gene TRBV27 combines with J gene TRBJ1-2; unclear D gene. The germline V gene encodes CDR1 MNHEY and CDR2 SMNVEV (reference sequence). The CDR3 is 13 residues long. Between the trimmed V and J ends, which lost 3 bases and 7 bases, there was a span of 12 bases. The CDR3 nucleotides are TGTGCCAGCAGTTTTTTAGGTGTAGGTGGCTACACCTTC. It translates to CASSFLGVGGYTF.

The V and J genes are TRBV28 and TRBJ1-6; 8 bases align to TRBD1. This CDR3 is 16 amino acids long. CDR1 is MDHEN, CDR2 SYDVKM, per germline. The J segment lost 7 bases and the V segment lost 8 bases, leaving 13 bases of the junction unmatched. The CDR3 protein is CASSQVITGGNSPLHF. The CDR3 region has the DNA TGTGCCAGCTCACAGGTCATCACAGGGGGGAATTCACCCCTCCACTTT.

Concerning this clone itself: Different DNA sequences within this sample yield the same CDR3. The chain links TRBV3-1 (or the pseudogene TRBV3-2) to TRBJ1-1; D perhaps matches TRBD1 (5 bases). The CDR3 has 14 amino acids. V lost 1 base, J lost 1 base, and 7 bases lay in between. CDR1 and CDR2 from the germline V gene are LGHDT and YNNKEL (reference sequence). The CDR3 loop reads CASSQGQRNTEAFF. CDR3 in DNA: TGTGCCAGCAGCCAAGGACAGCGGAACACTGAAGCTTTCTTT.

Notes on this clone: At one of its ends the junction is not consistent with the germline gene, which may arise from a read error. V gene TRBV6-2 or TRBV6-3 combines with J gene TRBJ1-2, with 8 bases identical to TRBD1. The CDR3 has 14 residues. CDR1 is MNHEY and CDR2 is SVGEGT in the germline V gene. For the CDR3, the DNA is TGTGCCAGCAGTAACTCGGGACAGGACTATGGCTACACCTTC. Translation: CASSNSGQDYGYTF.

The rearrangement joins TRBV7-8 to TRBJ2-7; D is perhaps TRBD2 (7 bases). Trimming removed 2 bases from V and 0 bases from J, with 11 bases in between. The germline CDR1 and CDR2 sequences are SGHVS and FQNEAQ. The CDR3 totals 15 residues. The CDR3 here is CASSLSGGLSYEQYF. As DNA, the CDR3 is TGTGCCAGCAGCTTATCGGGGGGCCTCTCCTACGAGCAGTACTTC.

The V gene is TRBV4-1, the J gene TRBJ1-6; 7 bases line up with TRBD1. V lost 4 bases, J lost 3 bases, and 12 bases stayed unmatched. The CDR3 covers 18 residues. CDR1 is MGHRA, CDR2 YSYEKL, per germline. The CDR3 spells CASSLLPTGSFYNSPLHF. Here the CDR3 DNA reads TGCGCCAGCAGCCTATTGCCGACAGGGAGTTTCTATAATTCACCCCTCCACTTT.

The J gene is TRBJ1-2, the V gene TRBV6-5; a weak D match, TRBD1 (6 bases). The CDR3 has 15 amino acids. Trimming took off 6 bases at V and 8 bases at J, with 22 bases between the two ends. The germline V gene has CDR1 MNHEY and CDR2 SVGAGI. The CDR3 coding sequence is TGTGCCAGCAGGGGAGGGGGACCGATCTCTGGGGGCTACACCTTC. This sequence encodes CASRGGGPISGGYTF.

This clone was recorded only once. V gene TRBV19 combines with J gene TRBJ2-7; 9 nucleotides match TRBD2. The CDR3 covers 15 residues. Germline values: CDR1 LNHDA, CDR2 SQIVND (reference sequence). Trimming removed 1 base from V and 2 bases from J; junction bases left unmatched: 3. CDR3 loop: CASSIGGLAAYEQYF. CDR3 bases: TGTGCCAGTAGTATAGGGGGACTAGCCGCCTACGAGCAGTACTTC.

This clone was seen only a few times. The chain has TRBV11-3 and TRBJ1-3; no reliable D call. V was clipped by 5 bases and J by 5 bases, with 7 bases between them. The CDR3 sequence is 12 residues long. CDR1 SGHNT and CDR2 YENEEA come from the germline V gene. The CDR3 spells CASSRGRNTIYF. DNA of the CDR3: TGTGCCAGCAGCCGCGGCCGAAACACCATATATTTT.

The chain uses TRBV3-1 (or the pseudogene TRBV3-2) and TRBJ2-2; 8 bases are shared with TRBD2. Germline V lookup: CDR1 LGHDT, CDR2 YNNKEL (reference sequence). The CDR3 contains 18 residues. J was trimmed by 7 bases and V by 4 bases; bases with no gene match: 17. The chain's CDR3 is CASSRKTGGLSLRGELFF. The CDR3 bases are TGTGCCAGCAGCCGAAAGACGGGAGGGCTTTCTTTGCGCGGGGAGCTGTTTTTT.

The chain employs TRBV18 and TRBJ2-3, with 7 bases aligning to TRBD1. J gave up 1 base and V 2 bases, and 6 bases lay outside the gene matches. The germline gives CDR1 KGHSH, CDR2 LQKENI. This CDR3 is 16 amino acids long. CDR3 protein: CASSPVRGSRTDTQYF. The CDR3 bases are TGTGCCAGCTCACCAGTCAGGGGGAGTCGCACAGATACGCAGTATTTT.

The CDR3 loop reads CASSLVVTGQLDTQYF. The DNA of the CDR3 is TGTGCCAGCAGCTTAGTGGTGACAGGGCAATTAGATACGCAGTATTTT. This chain connects TRBV7-8 to TRBJ2-3, with 7 nucleotides matching TRBD1. This CDR3 comprises 16 residues. J gave up 5 bases and V 1 base, and 9 bases lay outside the gene matches. CDR1 is SGHVS, CDR2 FQNEAQ, per germline. Based on the CDR3 plus reference TRBV7-8 and TRBJ2-3, the full variable domain is GAGVSQSPRYKVAKRGQDVALRCDPISGHVSLFWYQQALGQGPEFLTYFQNEAQLDKSGLPSDRFFAERPEGSVSTLKIQRTQQEDSAVYLCASSLVVTGQLDTQYFGPGTRLTVL.